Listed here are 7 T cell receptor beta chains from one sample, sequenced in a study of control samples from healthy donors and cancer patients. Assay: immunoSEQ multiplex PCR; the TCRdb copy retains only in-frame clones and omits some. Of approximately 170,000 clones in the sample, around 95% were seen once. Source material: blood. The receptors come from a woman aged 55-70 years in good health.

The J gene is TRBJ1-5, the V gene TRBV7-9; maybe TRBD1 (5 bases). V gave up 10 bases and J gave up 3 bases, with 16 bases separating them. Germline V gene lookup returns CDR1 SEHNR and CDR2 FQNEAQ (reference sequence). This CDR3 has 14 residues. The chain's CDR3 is CATQGPSLNQPQHF. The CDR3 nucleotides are TGTGCCACTCAGGGACCCTCCCTCAATCAGCCCCAGCATTTT.

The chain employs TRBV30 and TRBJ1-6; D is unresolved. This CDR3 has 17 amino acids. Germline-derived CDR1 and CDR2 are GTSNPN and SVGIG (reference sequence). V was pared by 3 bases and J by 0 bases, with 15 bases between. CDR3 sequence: CAWRTGRTSSYNSPLHF. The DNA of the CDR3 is TGTGCCTGGAGGACCGGACGGACCAGCTCCTATAATTCACCCCTCCACTTT.

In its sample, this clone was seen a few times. The CDR3 nucleotides are TGTGCCAGCAGTCCCGAGGGGGGCTACGAGCAGTACTTC. Its translation: CASSPEGGYEQYF. The rearrangement links TRBV27 to TRBJ2-7; the D gene could be TRBD1 or TRBD2 (6 bases each). Germline CDR1 reads MNHEY; CDR2 reads SMNVEV (reference sequence). The CDR3 loop spans 13 amino acids. Trimming took off 5 bases at V and 3 bases at J, with 11 bases between the two ends.

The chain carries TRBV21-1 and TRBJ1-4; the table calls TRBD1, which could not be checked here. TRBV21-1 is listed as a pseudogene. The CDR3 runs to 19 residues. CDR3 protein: CASSLGGRDRGITNEKLFF. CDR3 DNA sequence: TGTGCCAGCAGCCTAGGAGGTAGGGACAGGGGTATCACTAATGAAAAACTGTTTTTT.

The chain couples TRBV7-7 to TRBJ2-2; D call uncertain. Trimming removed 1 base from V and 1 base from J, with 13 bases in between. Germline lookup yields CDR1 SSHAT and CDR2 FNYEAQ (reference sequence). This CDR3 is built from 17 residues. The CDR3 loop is CASSLGSTGLNTGELFF. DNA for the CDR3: TGTGCCAGCAGCTTAGGCTCTACGGGCTTGAACACCGGGGAGCTGTTTTTT.

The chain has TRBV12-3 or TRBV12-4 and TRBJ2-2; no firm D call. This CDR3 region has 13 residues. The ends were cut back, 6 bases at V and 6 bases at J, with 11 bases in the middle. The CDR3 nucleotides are TGTGCCAGCAGACCCTATAGGCCCGGGGAGCTGTTTTTT. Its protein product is CASRPYRPGELFF.

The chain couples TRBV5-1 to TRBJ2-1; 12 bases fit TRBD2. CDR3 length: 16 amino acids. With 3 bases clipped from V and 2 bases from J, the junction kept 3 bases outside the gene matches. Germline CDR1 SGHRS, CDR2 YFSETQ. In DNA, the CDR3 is TGCGCCAGCAGCTCTACTAGCGGGGGGACCTACAATGAGCAGTTCTTC. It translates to CASSSTSGGTYNEQFF.